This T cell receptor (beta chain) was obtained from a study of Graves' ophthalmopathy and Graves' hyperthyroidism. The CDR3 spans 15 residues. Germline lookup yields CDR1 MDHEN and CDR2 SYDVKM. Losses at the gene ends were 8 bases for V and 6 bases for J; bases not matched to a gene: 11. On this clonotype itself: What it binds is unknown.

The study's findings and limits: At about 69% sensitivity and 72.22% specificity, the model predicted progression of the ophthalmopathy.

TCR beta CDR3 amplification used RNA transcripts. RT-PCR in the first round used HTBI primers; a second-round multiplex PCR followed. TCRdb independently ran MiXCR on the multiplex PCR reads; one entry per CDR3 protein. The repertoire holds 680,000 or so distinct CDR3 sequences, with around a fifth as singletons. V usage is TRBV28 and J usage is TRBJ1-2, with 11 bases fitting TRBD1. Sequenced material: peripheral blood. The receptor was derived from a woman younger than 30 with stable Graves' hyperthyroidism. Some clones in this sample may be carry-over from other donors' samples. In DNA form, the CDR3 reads TGTGCCAGCGGCCTGCATGGACAGGGGGCCGATGGCTACACCTTC. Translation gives CASGLHGQGADGYTF.